A selection of T cell receptor beta chains follows, all from one sample in a study of human T cells and chemical hapten exposure. TCRdb ran MiXCR on the RACE reads and lists one entry per CDR3 protein. The sample includes over 80,000 distinct CDR3 sequences, roughly 11% seen only once; the top ten take approximately 1.1%. Sequenced material: whole blood, taken in connection with sensitization to the hapten diphenylcyclopropenone (DPC). The receptors here all came from a woman aged 25 to 39 with alopecia areata. Some clones in this sample may be carry-over from other donors' samples. Both conserved end residues are part of each CDR3. The D gene is left open where the match is weak. Some rows mark clone size as missing; the rest say once, few, many or name a class of expanded clone.

v_gene	abundance	j_gene	d_gene	CDR3aa	CDR3nt
TRBV7-2	few	TRBJ2-3	-	CASSLAYDTQYF	TGTGCCAGCAGCTTAGCGTACGATACGCAGTATTTT
TRBV20-1	-	TRBJ1-1	-	CSARDSAGGNTEAFF	TGCAGTGCTAGAGATTCGGCCGGGGGGAACACTGAAGCTTTCTTT
TRBV18	-	TRBJ2-2	TRBD1	CASSPGTGGITGELFF	TGTGCCAGCTCACCAGGAACAGGGGGCATAACCGGGGAGCTGTTTTTT
TRBV29-1	few	TRBJ1-1	-	CSVEVGPGAFF	TGCAGCGTTGAAGTAGGGCCGGGAGCTTTCTTT
TRBV4-1	-	TRBJ1-1	-	CASSRDTGRSTEAFF	TGCGCCAGCAGCCGAGATACAGGGAGAAGCACTGAAGCTTTCTTT
TRBV7-9	many	TRBJ2-5	-	CASSLAPRSIAETQYF	TGTGCCAGCAGCTTAGCGCCCAGGTCCATCGCAGAGACCCAGTACTTC
TRBV27	few	TRBJ2-1	TRBD1	CASGRRRQGSDYNEQFF	TGTGCCAGCGGAAGGAGGCGACAGGGGAGCGACTACAATGAGCAGTTCTTC
TRBV7-9	-	TRBJ2-1	-	CASSFGGEQFF	TGTGCCAGCAGCTTTGGAGGAGAACAATTCTTC
TRBV9	many	TRBJ2-7	-	CASSPVSIPASYEQYF	TGTGCCAGCAGCCCGGTTTCTATCCCCGCTTCCTACGAGCAGTACTTC
TRBV29-1	-	TRBJ2-6	-	CSVSAGAGANVLTF	TGCAGCGTTTCTGCCGGGGCTGGGGCCAACGTCCTGACTTTC
TRBV19	few	TRBJ2-5	-	CASSDQLFPQETQYF	TGTGCCAGTAGCGACCAGCTTTTCCCACAAGAGACCCAGTACTTC
TRBV28	few	TRBJ1-1	-	CASSFQQNTEAFF	TGTGCCAGCAGTTTCCAGCAGAACACTGAAGCTTTCTTT
TRBV7-9	many	TRBJ1-5	TRBD1	CASSPGQGGQPQHF	TGCGCCAGCAGCCCGGGACAGGGAGGTCAGCCCCAGCATTTT
TRBV28	-	TRBJ2-7	-	CASSSPIGTEQYF	TGTGCCAGCAGTTCGCCTATAGGGACCGAGCAGTACTTC
TRBV3-1	-	TRBJ1-6	-	CASSQGTGNSPLHF	TGTGCCAGCAGCCAAGGGACGGGTAATTCACCCCTCCACTTT
TRBV5-1	many	TRBJ1-1	-	CASSPLVGYTEAFF	TGCGCCAGCAGCCCCCTCGTGGGGTACACTGAAGCTTTCTTT
TRBV6-4	many	TRBJ1-2	-	CASRINRENGYGYTF	TGTGCCAGCAGAATCAACCGCGAAAACGGCTATGGCTACACCTTC
TRBV29-1	-	TRBJ2-7	TRBD2	CSGQPTEREADDEQYF	TGCAGCGGCCAGCCCACCGAGCGGGAGGCGGACGACGAGCAGTACTTC
TRBV28	once	TRBJ2-7	-	CASSSPPVNYEQYF	TGTGCCAGCAGTTCCCCCCCGGTCAACTACGAGCAGTACTTC
TRBV6-5	-	TRBJ2-7	TRBD1	CASNQTRRGLGSYEQYF	TGTGCCAGCAATCAGACCCGCAGGGGGCTTGGGTCCTACGAGCAGTACTTC
TRBV5-4	-	TRBJ2-1	TRBD2	CAIPTSGGNEQFF	TGTGCCATCCCGACTAGCGGGGGAAATGAGCAGTTCTTC
TRBV25-1	many	TRBJ1-4	-	CASSEWGGLAEKLFF	TGTGCCAGCAGTGAATGGGGGGGCTTAGCTGAAAAACTGTTTTTT
TRBV6-5	-	TRBJ2-1	TRBD2	CASSPGTSYNEQFF	TGTGCCAGCAGCCCCGGGACTAGCTACAATGAGCAGTTCTTC
TRBV30	few	TRBJ2-3	TRBD2	CAWRTSGNRYTQYF	TGTGCCTGGCGAACTAGCGGGAATAGGTATACGCAGTATTTT
TRBV2	-	TRBJ2-2	-	CASSVRDTGELFF	TGTGCCAGCAGTGTCAGGGACACCGGGGAGCTGTTTTTT
TRBV9	few	TRBJ2-3	-	CASSVGERWTADTQYF	TGTGCCAGCAGCGTAGGCGAGCGGTGGACGGCAGATACGCAGTATTTT
TRBV6-2/TRBV6-3	few	TRBJ2-6	-	CASSYSGRPVSGANVLTF	TGTGCCAGCAGTTACTCGGGGCGCCCGGTCTCTGGGGCCAACGTCCTGACTTTC
TRBV7-9	many	TRBJ1-3	-	CASSLGQAGNTIYF	TGTGCCAGCAGCTTAGGACAAGCTGGAAACACCATATATTTT
TRBV28	few	TRBJ1-4	TRBD1	CASTSDRGGEKLFF	TGTGCCAGCACCTCAGACAGGGGTGGTGAAAAACTGTTTTTT
TRBV20-1	-	TRBJ1-5	TRBD1	CSARDQGASTPQHF	TGCAGTGCTAGAGATCAGGGGGCGAGTACCCCCCAGCATTTT
TRBV3-1	many	TRBJ2-1	-	CASSQEAAALRYEQFF	TGTGCCAGCAGCCAAGAGGCAGCGGCCCTTAGGTATGAGCAGTTCTTC
TRBV7-2	many	TRBJ1-4	-	CASSPSSGSTNEKLFF	TGTGCCAGCAGCCCAAGCTCAGGTTCAACTAATGAAAAACTGTTTTTT
TRBV30	many	TRBJ1-4	TRBD1	CAWGPGQGLEKLFF	TGTGCCTGGGGCCCCGGACAGGGACTTGAAAAACTGTTTTTT
TRBV29-1	-	TRBJ2-3	-	CSASPQAGGTDTQYF	TGCAGCGCCTCACCACAGGCAGGTGGAACAGATACGCAGTATTTT
TRBV28	many	TRBJ2-4	-	CASSTKGSLAKNIQYF	TGTGCCAGCAGTACAAAGGGGTCACTAGCCAAAAACATTCAGTACTTC
TRBV18	few	TRBJ1-1	TRBD1	CASSPIQGATEAFF	TGTGCCAGCTCACCAATACAGGGGGCCACTGAAGCTTTCTTT
TRBV29-1	many	TRBJ1-4	-	CSVSRQLDEKLFF	TGCAGCGTGTCCCGACAGCTGGATGAAAAACTGTTTTTT
TRBV5-1	many	TRBJ2-2	TRBD1	CASSYGQGASNTGELFF	TGCGCCAGCAGCTATGGACAGGGGGCTTCGAACACCGGGGAGCTGTTTTTT
TRBV5-1	many	TRBJ2-6	-	CASRGTAGANVLTF	TGCGCCAGCCGGGGGACAGCTGGGGCCAACGTCCTGACTTTC
TRBV5-1	-	TRBJ2-3	TRBD2	CASSLGFPGLETRGYF	TGCGCCAGCAGCTTGGGTTTCCCGGGACTAGAAACCCGGGGGTATTTT
TRBV27	many	TRBJ1-5	-	CASSFQAREPQHF	TGTGCCAGCAGTTTTCAGGCTAGGGAGCCCCAGCATTTT
TRBV19	many	TRBJ2-7	-	CASRPRVYSRDEQYF	TGTGCCAGTAGGCCGCGGGTTTACAGCCGGGACGAGCAGTACTTC
TRBV12-3/TRBV12-4	few	TRBJ1-4	-	CASSLGSGVTNEKLFF	TGTGCCAGCAGTTTAGGGTCCGGCGTGACTAATGAAAAACTGTTTTTT
TRBV2	many	TRBJ1-5	TRBD1	CASRGTGGQPQHF	TGTGCCAGCAGAGGGACAGGGGGCCAGCCCCAGCATTTT
TRBV11-2	many	TRBJ2-5	-	CASSKETVTQETQYF	TGTGCCAGCAGCAAAGAGACAGTAACCCAAGAGACCCAGTACTTC
TRBV28	-	TRBJ2-7	-	CASSLRLPTYEQYF	TGTGCCAGCAGTTTAAGGCTCCCTACCTACGAGCAGTACTTC
TRBV19	many	TRBJ1-5	-	CASTRRGLDSNQPQHF	TGTGCCAGTACCCGAAGGGGACTTGATAGCAATCAGCCCCAGCATTTT
TRBV11-2	few	TRBJ2-1	TRBD2	CASRSLAGGRYNEQFF	TGTGCCAGCAGATCTCTAGCGGGAGGGCGATACAATGAGCAGTTCTTC
TRBV28	many	TRBJ2-2	-	CASREGTGELFF	TGTGCCAGCAGGGAGGGCACCGGGGAGCTGTTTTTT
TRBV7-2	few	TRBJ1-2	TRBD1	CASSLQTGGYGYTF	TGTGCCAGCAGCCTCCAGACAGGGGGCTATGGCTACACCTTC
TRBV6-5	many	TRBJ2-7	-	CASRPLLAAPYEQYF	TGTGCCAGCAGGCCACTCCTGGCGGCGCCCTACGAGCAGTACTTC
TRBV5-1	-	TRBJ1-6	-	CASSAIQDSPLHF	TGCGCCAGCAGCGCAATCCAGGATTCACCCCTCCACTTT